Presented here are 17 T cell receptor beta chains from one specimen sequenced in a study of T-cell reconstitution after alpha-beta-depleted transplantation in children. Molecular barcoding with unique molecular identifiers was used for the TCRbeta library. TCRdb analysed the PCR reads with MiXCR anew, one entry per CDR3 protein. The sample comprises about 540,000 distinct CDR3 sequences, 18% of which are singletons, and 3.3% rests with the top ten. The input for sequencing was PBMCs from the stem cell graft donor, taken from the stem cell graft. The receptor source for this set is a human donor who donated a stem cell graft to a child with acute lymphoblastic leukemia.

This clonotype was seen a handful of times. The chain carries TRBV7-4 and TRBJ2-7; 8 nucleotides agree with TRBD2. Germline CDR1 reads SGHVT; CDR2 reads SQSDAQ. V gave up 5 bases and J gave up 10 bases; unmatched junction bases: 10. This CDR3 comprises 13 residues. CDR3 protein: CASSVTSAKKQYF. CDR3 DNA sequence: TGTGCCAGCAGCGTGACTAGCGCAAAAAAACAGTACTTC.

The gene calls are TRBV4-2 and TRBJ1-2; 10 bases line up with TRBD1. CDR1 is LGHNA and CDR2 is YNFKEQ in the germline V gene. J lost 5 bases, V lost 4 bases, and 4 bases had no gene match. CDR3 length: 14 amino acids. The CDR3 region has the DNA TGTGCCAGCAGCCTCGGGACAGGGGTATATGGCTACACCTTC. It encodes CASSLGTGVYGYTF.

This clonotype has just a few counts. The chain employs TRBV5-1 and TRBJ2-7, with 7 bases identical to TRBD1. Germline V gives CDR1 SGHRS, CDR2 YFSETQ. V shed 0 bases and J 0 bases; nucleotides not matched to a gene: 9. This CDR3 comprises 17 residues. The CDR3, as DNA: TGCGCCAGCAGCTTGGTTACAGGGGTAGGACCCTCCTACGAGCAGTACTTC. Translated, it gives CASSLVTGVGPSYEQYF. The full variable domain, in which reference TRBV5-1 and TRBJ2-7 provide the parts outside the CDR3, is KAGVTQTPRYLIKTRGQQVTLSCSPISGHRSVSWYQQTPGQGLQFLFEYFSETQRNKGNFPGRFSGRQFSNSRSEMNVSTLELGDSALYLCASSLVTGVGPSYEQYFGPGTRLTVT.

The chain uses TRBV5-1 and TRBJ2-2, with a weak D call TRBD2 (8 bases). The CDR3 spans 19 residues. CDR1 and CDR2 (germline): SGHRS, YFSETQ. Trimming removed 0 bases at V and 6 bases at J, with 24 bases between. CDR3 region: CASSLGQGLYEREPGELFF. In DNA, the CDR3 is TGCGCCAGCAGCTTGGGACAGGGCCTGTATGAGCGGGAGCCCGGGGAGCTGTTTTTT.

This clonotype was detected a few times. The rearrangement links TRBV12-3 or TRBV12-4 to TRBJ2-7; 7 bases agree with TRBD2. J was trimmed by 2 bases and V by 6 bases; bases with no gene match: 10. The CDR3 totals 15 residues. CDR3 loop: CASSPQLGGTYEQYF. CDR3 bases: TGTGCCAGCAGCCCGCAATTGGGGGGGACCTACGAGCAGTACTTC.

This clonotype was picked up a small number of times. V gene TRBV20-1 combines with J gene TRBJ2-7; 8 bases fit TRBD2. Germline CDR1 is DFQATT and CDR2 is SNEGSKA (reference sequence). The CDR3 is made up of 15 amino acids. The V gene end was trimmed by 4 bases and the J gene end by 5 bases; junction bases not matched to a gene: 13. The CDR3 region has the DNA TGCAGTGCTACAGGGGTTAGCGGGGCGGGGAACGAGCAGTACTTC. Its translation: CSATGVSGAGNEQYF.

This clonotype was observed a handful of times. This sequence joins TRBV7-6 and TRBJ1-2; D is undetermined. The CDR3 covers 12 residues. With 3 bases removed from V and 8 bases from J, the gap between germline ends came to 10 bases. In germline, CDR1 is SGHVS, CDR2 FNYEAQ. CDR3: CASSFEGGGYTF. The DNA of the CDR3 is TGTGCCAGCAGCTTCGAGGGCGGCGGCTACACCTTC.

The chain has TRBV7-3 and TRBJ2-2; a possible D gene is TRBD2 (6 bases). Germline CDR1 reads SGHTA; CDR2 reads FQGTGA. The CDR3 is 15 amino acids. V was clipped by 5 bases and J by 2 bases, with 12 bases between them. The CDR3 reads CASSPDGSNTGELFF. The CDR3 region has the DNA TGTGCCAGCAGCCCTGACGGGAGCAACACCGGGGAGCTGTTTTTT.

The chain employs TRBV27 and TRBJ1-4; TRBD1 matches at 9 bases. J gave up 5 bases and V 2 bases, and 9 bases lay outside the gene matches. The CDR3 sequence is 17 residues long. Germline loops: CDR1 MNHEY, CDR2 SMNVEV (reference sequence). This CDR3 is CASSLGQGPLGNEKLFF. CDR3 DNA: TGTGCCAGCAGTTTAGGACAGGGGCCCTTGGGGAATGAAAAACTGTTTTTT.

The V call is TRBV10-2, the J call TRBJ2-3, with no clear D. The V end was cut by 4 bases, the J end by 1 base, with 15 bases between. CDR3 length: 16 amino acids. The germline V gene has CDR1 WSHSY and CDR2 SAAADI. The CDR3 DNA reads as TGCGCCAGCAGTGGACCGTTCCCCTCCCGCACAGATACGCAGTATTTT. Translated: CASSGPFPSRTDTQYF.

Details on this clonotype: This may be a read error, as it is one base from a much larger clone. V usage is TRBV7-2 and J usage is TRBJ2-1; no definite D call. Per the germline V gene, CDR1 is SGHTA and CDR2 is FQGNSA. CDR3 size: 13 residues. CDR3 in DNA: TGTGCCAGCAGCTCGTACCAGTGGAATGAGCTGTTCTTC. This sequence encodes CASSSYQWNELFF.

This clonotype occurred once. The CDR3: CASSTIAENYNEQFF. The CDR3 nucleotides read TGTGCCAGCAGCACCATAGCGGAAAACTACAATGAGCAGTTCTTC. The chain joins TRBV7-6 to TRBJ2-1, with D tentatively TRBD2 (6 bases). Germline V gene sequence: CDR1 SGHVS, CDR2 FNYEAQ. The CDR3 length is 15 residues. V lost 5 bases and J lost 3, with 14 bases in between.

This clonotype appeared a few times. The chain links TRBV5-1 to TRBJ2-1, with TRBD2 identical over 8 bases. This CDR3 is 15 amino acids long. Germline lookup yields CDR1 SGHRS and CDR2 YFSETQ. V shed 3 bases, J shed 4 bases, and the junction held 6 bases outside the gene matches. This CDR3 is CASSYAGTSYNEQFF. The CDR3 coding sequence is TGCGCCAGCAGCTACGCCGGGACTAGTTACAATGAGCAGTTCTTC.

A note on this clonotype: A much larger clonotype is one base distant, so this may be a read error. CDR3 region: CASSLAATEAFF. CDR3 DNA: TGTGCCAGCAGCTTAGCGGCCACTGAAGCTTTCTTT. V and J are TRBV7-9 and TRBJ1-1; D ambiguous. V shed 0 bases and J shed 4 bases, with 3 bases lying between them. Germline values: CDR1 SEHNR, CDR2 FQNEAQ (reference sequence). The CDR3 totals 12 residues.

This chain uses TRBV7-2 with TRBJ2-3, with D perhaps TRBD2 (6 bases). CDR1 and CDR2 (germline): SGHTA, FQGNSA. The CDR3 totals 17 residues. The ends were cut back, 3 bases at V and 2 bases at J, with 18 bases in the middle. In DNA, the CDR3 is TGTGCCAGCAGCTTTTCGCTAGGACGGGGACTCACAGATACGCAGTATTTT. Translating gives CASSFSLGRGLTDTQYF.

The chain is built from TRBV29-1 and TRBJ2-1; the match to TRBD2 covers 7 bases. The CDR3 is made up of 17 amino acids. CDR1 is SQVTM, CDR2 ANQGSEA, per germline. Losses at the gene ends were 6 bases for V and 4 bases for J; bases not matched to a gene: 18. CDR3 DNA: TGCAGCGTCGGACGACTAGCCATCGCAAAAATATACAATGAGCAGTTCTTC. Translation: CSVGRLAIAKIYNEQFF.

The rearrangement links TRBV5-4 to TRBJ2-4; D might be TRBD1 (6 bases). Germline CDR1 SGHNT, CDR2 YYREEE (reference sequence). The CDR3 covers 18 residues. Between the trimmed V and J ends, which lost 0 bases and 10 bases, there was a span of 26 bases. CDR3 residues: CASSLANVPVGRGKIQYF. DNA for the CDR3: TGTGCCAGCAGCTTGGCTAACGTGCCGGTAGGCAGGGGTAAAATTCAGTACTTC.